This T cell receptor beta chain was observed in a study of cytomegalovirus exposure and HLA in healthy donors. In germline, CDR1 is MDHEN, CDR2 SYDVKM. V gave up 4 bases and J gave up 1 base, with 20 bases separating them. The CDR3 runs to 17 residues. Primers: 60 Vbeta forward and 13 Jbeta reverse. The assay was immunoSEQ multiplex PCR, and TCRdb's table has in-frame clones only and misses some. The sample has approximately 160,000 clones; just under 80% are singletons. The genes are TRBV28 and TRBJ2-7, with D tentatively TRBD1 (6 bases). The receptor comes from a man between 18 and 35 years old in good health and CMV-seropositive. Sequenced: PBMCs. The CDR3 DNA is TGTGCCAGCAGTTCGCCCCCCAGGGGACCCTGGTCCTACGAGCAGTACTTC. This translates into CASSSPPRGPWSYEQYF.